The T cell receptor beta chain described here comes from a study of blood T cell repertoires in COVID-19. This CDR3 is built from 16 residues. Per germline, CDR1 SGHRS and CDR2 YFSETQ. V was trimmed by 0 bases and J by 2 bases, leaving 15 bases between them. TCRdb's copy holds only in-frame clones and misses some; the assay was immunoSEQ multiplex PCR. This repertoire shows 150,000 to 200,000 clones, 80% to 90% found once; its top ten account for approximately 18%. What was sequenced was peripheral blood. V and J are TRBV5-1 and TRBJ2-7, with D tentatively TRBD2 (6 bases). This TCR was sampled from a woman over 75 with acute or convalescent COVID-19. The CDR3, as DNA: TGCGCCAGCAGCTTGGAGCTTTCGGGGGTCACCTACGAGCAGTACTTC. This codes for CASSLELSGVTYEQYF.